This is a list of T cell receptor beta chains from one sample in a study of cytomegalovirus exposure and HLA in healthy donors. Libraries were prepared by immunoSEQ multiplex PCR; TCRdb keeps only in-frame clonotypes and omits some of them. The sample's table shows 96,000 or so clones. Material: PBMCs. The receptors here all came from a woman in her thirties in good health and CMV-seronegative. The CDR3 runs from the conserved cysteine through the conserved F or W. The D gene is left open where the match is weak.

V	D	J	DNA	CDR3
TRBV5-1	-	TRBJ2-3	TGCGCCAGCAGCTTGGGGACTTTCCCTGATACGCAGTATTTT	CASSLGTFPDTQYF
TRBV27	-	TRBJ2-2	TGTGCCAGCAGTTTTTCTGGTGCTGAAGGGGCGCGGAGCGGGGAGCTGTTTTTT	CASSFSGAEGARSGELFF
TRBV11-2	TRBD2	TRBJ2-1	TGTGCCAGCAGCTCTTATCTGGGTAGCGGGGGCAATGAGCAGTTCTTC	CASSSYLGSGGNEQFF
TRBV19	TRBD2	TRBJ2-3	TGTGCCAGTAGTCGACTAGCGGGAAAGACAGATACGCAGTATTTT	CASSRLAGKTDTQYF
TRBV5-1	TRBD2	TRBJ2-2	TGCGCCAGCAGCTTTAGCGGGGGGTACACCGGGGAGCTGTTTTTT	CASSFSGGYTGELFF
TRBV28	TRBD1	TRBJ2-5	TGTGCCAGCAGCCCGGGACAGGGGGAAGAGACCCAGTACTTC	CASSPGQGEETQYF
TRBV10-2	-	TRBJ2-2	TGCGCCAGCGGAAAACAGGGAGTCGCCGGGGAGCTGTTTTTT	CASGKQGVAGELFF
TRBV19	-	TRBJ2-5	TGTGCCAGTAGTCCGACCGGGGGACTCGTAAAAGAGACCCAGTACTTC	CASSPTGGLVKETQYF
TRBV7-3	-	TRBJ2-6	TGTGCCAGCAGCCGAGGTCAGGGATCTGGGGCCAACGTCCTGACTTTC	CASSRGQGSGANVLTF
TRBV9	-	TRBJ1-1	TGTGCCAGCAGCATTGACTCTAACGCCGGTGAAGCTTTCTTT	CASSIDSNAGEAFF